A single sample is the source of the 3 T cell receptor beta chains below, sequenced in a study of cytomegalovirus exposure and HLA in healthy donors (dated by TCRdb to about 2017). The method was the immunoSEQ multiplex PCR assay. For the multiplex PCR, a mixture combining 60 forward primers for TCR Vbeta segments and 13 reverse primers for TCR Jbeta segments was used. The source is immuneACCESS, and TCRdb retained only in-frame sequences with V and J called. Part of the clones is not carried over; for the studies checked, unresolved V genes explain less than half of this, and the remainder is unexplained. In all, the sample holds under 140,000 clones, and around 86% of those were seen once. The ten largest clones add up to around 2% of the sample. Sequenced sample: PBMCs. The receptors stem from a man between 40 and 49 years old in good health and CMV-seronegative.

This clone was observed a single time. The rearrangement links TRBV5-1 to TRBJ1-1; tentative D call: TRBD1 (6 bases). V lost 7 bases to trimming and J lost 3 bases, with 10 bases between them. CDR3 length: 12 residues. Germline V gene lookup returns CDR1 SGHRS and CDR2 YFSETQ. The CDR3 DNA is TGCGCCAGCGGAACAGGGTACACTGAAGCTTTCTTT. This gives the protein CASGTGYTEAFF.

The chain links TRBV19 to TRBJ1-5; D call uncertain. The CDR3 spans 16 residues. The germline V gene has CDR1 LNHDA and CDR2 SQIVND (reference sequence). Trimming removed 5 bases at V and 1 base at J, with 15 bases between. CDR3 nucleotide sequence: TGTGCCAGTAGTTCCCCGACCCCTAGGAGCAATCAGCCCCAGCATTTT. Its translation: CASSSPTPRSNQPQHF.

The chain employs TRBV5-1 and TRBJ1-5; TRBD1 aligns across 8 bases. CDR1 and CDR2 from the germline V gene are SGHRS and YFSETQ. With 4 bases clipped from V and 6 bases from J, the junction kept 3 bases outside the gene matches. The CDR3 is 13 amino acids. The CDR3 sequence is CASSRDRGQPQHF. The DNA of the CDR3 is TGCGCCAGCAGCCGAGACAGGGGTCAGCCCCAGCATTTT.